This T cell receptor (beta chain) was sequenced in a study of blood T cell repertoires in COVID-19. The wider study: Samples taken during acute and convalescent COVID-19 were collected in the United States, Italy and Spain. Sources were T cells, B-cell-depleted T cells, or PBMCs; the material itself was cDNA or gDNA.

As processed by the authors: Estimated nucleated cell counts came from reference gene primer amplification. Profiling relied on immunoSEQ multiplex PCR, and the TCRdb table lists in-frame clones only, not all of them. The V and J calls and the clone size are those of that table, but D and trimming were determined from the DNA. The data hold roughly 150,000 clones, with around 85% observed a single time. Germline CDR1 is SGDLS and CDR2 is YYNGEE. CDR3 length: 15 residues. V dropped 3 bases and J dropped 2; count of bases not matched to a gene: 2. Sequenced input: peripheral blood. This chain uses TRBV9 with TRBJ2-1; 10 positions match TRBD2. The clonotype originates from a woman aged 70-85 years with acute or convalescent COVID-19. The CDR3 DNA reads TGTGCCAGCAGCGGTCTAGCGGGAGCCTACAATGAGCAGTTCTTC. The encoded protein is CASSGLAGAYNEQFF.